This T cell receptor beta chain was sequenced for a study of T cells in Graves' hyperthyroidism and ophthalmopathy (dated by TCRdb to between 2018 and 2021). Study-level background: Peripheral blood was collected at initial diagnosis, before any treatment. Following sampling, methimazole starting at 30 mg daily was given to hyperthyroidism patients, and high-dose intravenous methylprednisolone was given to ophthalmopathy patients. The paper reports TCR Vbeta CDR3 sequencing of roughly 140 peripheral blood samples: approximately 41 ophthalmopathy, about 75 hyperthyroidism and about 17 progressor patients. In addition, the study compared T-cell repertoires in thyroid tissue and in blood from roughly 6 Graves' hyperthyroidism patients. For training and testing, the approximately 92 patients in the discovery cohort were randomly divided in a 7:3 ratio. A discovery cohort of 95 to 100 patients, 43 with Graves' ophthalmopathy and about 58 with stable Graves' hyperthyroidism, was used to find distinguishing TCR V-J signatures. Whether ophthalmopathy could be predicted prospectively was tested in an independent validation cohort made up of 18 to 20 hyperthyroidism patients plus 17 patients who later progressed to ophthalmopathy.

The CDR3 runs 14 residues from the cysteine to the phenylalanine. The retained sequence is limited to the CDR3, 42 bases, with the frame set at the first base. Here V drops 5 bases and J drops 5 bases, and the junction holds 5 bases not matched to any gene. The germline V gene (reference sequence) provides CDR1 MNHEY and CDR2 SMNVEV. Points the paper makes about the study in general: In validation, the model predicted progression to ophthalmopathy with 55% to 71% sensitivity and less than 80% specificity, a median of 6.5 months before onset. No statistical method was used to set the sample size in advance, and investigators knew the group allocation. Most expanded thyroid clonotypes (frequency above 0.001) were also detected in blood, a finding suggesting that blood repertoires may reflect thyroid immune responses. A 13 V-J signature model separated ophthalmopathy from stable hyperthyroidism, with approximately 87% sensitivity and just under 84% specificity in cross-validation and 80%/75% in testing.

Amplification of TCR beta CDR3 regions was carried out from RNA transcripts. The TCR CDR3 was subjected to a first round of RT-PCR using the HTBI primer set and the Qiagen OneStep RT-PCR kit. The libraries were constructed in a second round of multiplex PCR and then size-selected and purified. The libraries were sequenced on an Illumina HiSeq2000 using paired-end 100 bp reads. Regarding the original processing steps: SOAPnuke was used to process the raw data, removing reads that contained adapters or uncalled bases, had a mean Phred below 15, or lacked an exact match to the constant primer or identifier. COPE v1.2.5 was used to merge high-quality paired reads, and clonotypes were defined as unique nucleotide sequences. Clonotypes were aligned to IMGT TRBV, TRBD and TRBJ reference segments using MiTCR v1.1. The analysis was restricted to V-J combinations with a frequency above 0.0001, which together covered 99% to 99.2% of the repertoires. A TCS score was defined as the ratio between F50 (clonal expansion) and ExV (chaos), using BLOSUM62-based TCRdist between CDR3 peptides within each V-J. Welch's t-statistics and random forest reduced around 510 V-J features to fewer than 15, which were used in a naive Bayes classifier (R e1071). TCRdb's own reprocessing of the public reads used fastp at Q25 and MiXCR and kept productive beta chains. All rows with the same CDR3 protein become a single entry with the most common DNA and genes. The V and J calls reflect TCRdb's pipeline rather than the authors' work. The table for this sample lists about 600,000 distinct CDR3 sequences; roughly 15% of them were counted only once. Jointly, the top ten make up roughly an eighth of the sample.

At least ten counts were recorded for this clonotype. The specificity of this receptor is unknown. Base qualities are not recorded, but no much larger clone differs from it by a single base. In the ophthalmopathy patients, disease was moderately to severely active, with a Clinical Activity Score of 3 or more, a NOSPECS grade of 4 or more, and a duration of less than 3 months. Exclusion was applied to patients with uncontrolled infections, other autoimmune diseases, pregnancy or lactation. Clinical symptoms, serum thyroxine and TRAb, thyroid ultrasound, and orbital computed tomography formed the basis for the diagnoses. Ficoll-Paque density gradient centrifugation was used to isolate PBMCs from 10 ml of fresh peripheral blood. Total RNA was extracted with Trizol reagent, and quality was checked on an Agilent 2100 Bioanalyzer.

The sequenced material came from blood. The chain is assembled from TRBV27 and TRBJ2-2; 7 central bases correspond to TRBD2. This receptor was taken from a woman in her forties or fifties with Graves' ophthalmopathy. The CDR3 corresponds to CASSRGRGTGELFF. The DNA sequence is TGTGCCAGCAGTCGAGGGAGGGGAACCGGGGAGCTGTTTTTT.